The 14 T cell receptor beta chains reported below all come from one sample, sequenced in a study of blood T cell repertoires in COVID-19. Repertoires were generated with immunoSEQ multiplex PCR, while TCRdb's copy carries only in-frame clones and drops some. The sample comprises 150,000 to 200,000 clones, 60% to 80% of which are singletons, and approximately 15% rests with the top ten. Sequenced sample: peripheral blood. The receptors derive from a man aged 60 to 69 with active or convalescent COVID-19.

V gene TRBV11-2 combines with J gene TRBJ1-1, with TRBD1 identical over 7 bases. Germline CDR1 SGHAT, CDR2 FQNNGV. After removal of 4 bases from V and 4 bases from J, the junction contained 6 bases not matched to a gene. The CDR3 sequence is 14 residues long. CDR3 sequence reads: CASSSLGGRTEAFF. The CDR3 DNA sequence: TGTGCCAGCAGCTCCCTAGGGGGCCGCACTGAAGCTTTCTTT.

For the CDR3, the DNA is TGTGCCAGCAGCCAAGGGGGGGAAGAGCAGTACTTC. It yields the protein CASSQGGEEQYF. The rearrangement uses TRBV3-1 (or the pseudogene TRBV3-2) and TRBJ2-7; maybe TRBD2 (6 bases). The germline V and J ends were trimmed by 1 base and 7 bases, with 8 bases remaining between them. The V gene's germline CDR1 is LGHDT and CDR2 YNNKEL (reference sequence). The CDR3 runs 12 residues.

This chain uses TRBV27 with TRBJ2-5; 7 nucleotides match TRBD1. Germline assignment: CDR1 MNHEY and CDR2 SMNVEV (reference sequence). The CDR3 extends over 16 amino acids. The trim removed 2 bases at V and 0 bases at J, leaving 6 bases unmatched. The CDR3 spells CASSLRTGLYQETQYF. The CDR3 nucleotides read TGTGCCAGCAGTTTACGGACAGGACTCTACCAAGAGACCCAGTACTTC.

The chain employs TRBV5-1 and TRBJ1-1, with D unresolved. Germline V gene data show CDR1 as SGHRS and CDR2 as YFSETQ. The CDR3 is 16 residues long. Trimming pared 0 bases from V and 0 bases from J, leaving 12 bases between. Written as DNA, the CDR3 is TGCGCCAGCAGCTTGGGGCAGGAACACATGAACACTGAAGCTTTCTTT. Protein: CASSLGQEHMNTEAFF. The full variable domain, with the rest looked up from reference TRBV5-1 and TRBJ1-1, is KAGVTQTPRYLIKTRGQQVTLSCSPISGHRSVSWYQQTPGQGLQFLFEYFSETQRNKGNFPGRFSGRQFSNSRSEMNVSTLELGDSALYLCASSLGQEHMNTEAFFGQGTRLTVV.

This clone was detected once. V usage is TRBV7-3 and J usage is TRBJ2-3; TRBD2 agrees at 8 bases. This CDR3 is 19 amino acids long. With 5 bases clipped from V and 0 bases from J, the junction kept 16 bases outside the gene matches. Germline V lookup: CDR1 SGHTA, CDR2 FQGTGA. The CDR3 spells CASSQGPLGGGRSTDTQYF. CDR3 in DNA: TGTGCCAGCAGCCAAGGGCCCCTCGGGGGCGGGAGGAGCACAGATACGCAGTATTTT.

The chain is built from TRBV19 and TRBJ1-5; 8 bases map to TRBD1. This CDR3 is built from 15 residues. V shed 6 bases and J 7 bases; nucleotides not matched to a gene: 11. From germline, CDR1 is LNHDA and CDR2 SQIVND (reference sequence). The chain's CDR3 is CASRKDPGGGQPQHF. CDR3 coding DNA: TGTGCCAGTAGAAAAGACCCAGGGGGCGGACAGCCCCAGCATTTT.

This clone has just one count. The genes are TRBV11-2 and TRBJ1-1; the D is unclear. Trimming left V 1 base short and J 0 bases short, with 3 bases between. This CDR3 has 13 amino acids. CDR1 and CDR2 (germline): SGHAT, FQNNGV. The CDR3 reads CASSLVLNTEAFF. In nucleotides, the CDR3 is TGTGCCAGCAGCTTAGTATTGAACACTGAAGCTTTCTTT.

The chain recombines TRBV4-2 with TRBJ2-4; perhaps TRBD1 as D (6 bases). V was pared by 1 base and J by 1 base, with 14 bases between. Germline V gene data show CDR1 as LGHNA and CDR2 as YNFKEQ. The CDR3 covers 17 residues. The CDR3 here is CASSQGSQGEAKNIQYF. For the CDR3, the DNA is TGTGCCAGCAGCCAAGGGTCACAGGGAGAGGCCAAAAACATTCAGTACTTC.

The CDR3 loop is CASGGTDMDTQYF. CDR3 in DNA: TGTGCCAGCGGGGGGACGGACATGGATACGCAGTATTTT. The chain recombines TRBV6-4 with TRBJ2-3, with D perhaps TRBD2 (6 bases). This CDR3 is built from 13 residues. The V end lost 8 bases, the J end lost 6 bases, and 15 bases lay between the germline ends. Per the germline V gene, CDR1 is MRHNA and CDR2 is SNTAGT.

The rearrangement uses TRBV18 and TRBJ2-1; 7 bases match TRBD2. There are 15 residues in the CDR3. Trimming at V came to 0 bases and at J to 4 bases, leaving 3 bases not matched to a gene. Looked up from germline, CDR1 is KGHSH and CDR2 is LQKENI. The CDR3: CASSPPEAGYNEQFF. CDR3 sequence (DNA): TGTGCCAGCTCACCACCGGAAGCGGGGTACAATGAGCAGTTCTTC.

The chain recombines TRBV29-1 with TRBJ1-1; 9 nucleotides match TRBD1. Germline CDR1 is SQVTM and CDR2 is ANQGSEA. The CDR3 loop spans 14 amino acids. The trim removed 6 bases at V and 0 bases at J, leaving 5 bases unmatched. This CDR3 reads CSVDGQGLNTEAFF. CDR3 DNA: TGCAGCGTCGACGGACAGGGGTTGAACACTGAAGCTTTCTTT.

In this sample, this clone turned up a few times. V gene TRBV5-6 combines with J gene TRBJ1-2; D is possibly TRBD1 (6 bases). Looked up from germline, CDR1 is SGHDT and CDR2 is YYEEEE. V shed 3 bases and J shed 4 bases, with 13 bases lying between them. The CDR3 spans 14 residues. In nucleotides, the CDR3 is TGTGCCAGCAGCTCGATACAGGGAGCCTATGGCTACACCTTC. Translated: CASSSIQGAYGYTF.

The rearrangement joins TRBV24-1 to TRBJ1-1; no reliable D call. The CDR3 runs to 13 residues. The germline CDR1 and CDR2 sequences are KGHDR and SFDVKD. Trimming took off 5 bases at V and 10 bases at J, with 16 bases between the two ends. In DNA form, the CDR3 reads TGTGCCACCAGTGCTTCCGGTTGGGGAGCAGCTTTCTTT. Its protein is CATSASGWGAAFF.

Notes on this clone: The identical CDR3 is also encoded by other nucleotide sequences in the sample. The chain is built from TRBV5-6 and TRBJ2-7; no clear D gene. V was cut by 4 bases and J by 4 bases, with 6 bases left in between. This CDR3 spans 11 amino acids. The germline V gene encodes CDR1 SGHDT and CDR2 YYEEEE. CDR3 coding DNA: TGTGCCAGCAGCCTATATTACGAGCAGTACTTC. It specifies CASSLYYEQYF.